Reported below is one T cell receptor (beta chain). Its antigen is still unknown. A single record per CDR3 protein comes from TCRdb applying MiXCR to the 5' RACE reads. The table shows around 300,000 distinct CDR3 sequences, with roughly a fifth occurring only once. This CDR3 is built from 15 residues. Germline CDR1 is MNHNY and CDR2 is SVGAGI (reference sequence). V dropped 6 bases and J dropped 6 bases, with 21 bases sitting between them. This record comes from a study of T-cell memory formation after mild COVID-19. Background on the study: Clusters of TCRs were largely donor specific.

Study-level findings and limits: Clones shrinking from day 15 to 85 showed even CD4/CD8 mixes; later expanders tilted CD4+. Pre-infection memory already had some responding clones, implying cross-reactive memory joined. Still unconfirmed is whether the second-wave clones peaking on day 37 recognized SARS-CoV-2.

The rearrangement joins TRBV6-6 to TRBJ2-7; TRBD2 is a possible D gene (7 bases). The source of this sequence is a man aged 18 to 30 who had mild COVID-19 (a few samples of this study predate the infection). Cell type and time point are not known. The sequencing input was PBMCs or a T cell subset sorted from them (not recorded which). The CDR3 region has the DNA TGTGCCAGCAGCTCCTACGGGGGGCCACTCTCCGAGCAGTACTTC. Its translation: CASSSYGGPLSEQYF.